This T cell receptor beta chain derives from a study of CD8+CD57+ T cells in acquired aplastic anemia. Study results and limitations: The CD8+ Simpson's diversity of patients and controls was not significantly different. Common to patients and controls were roughly 30 CD8+ CDR3 sequences.

TCR beta VDJ and CDR3 were profiled, and genomic DNA was the template. TCRdb re-derived calls from the reads in MiXCR, one entry per CDR3 protein. The table shows 250,000 to 350,000 distinct CDR3 sequences, with 55% to 60% occurring only once. This clonotype has at least ten counts. Antigen unknown. The CDR3 runs to 16 residues. Per germline, CDR1 DFQATT and CDR2 SNEGSKA (reference sequence). The germline V and J ends were trimmed by 2 bases and 0 bases, with 17 bases remaining between them. The chain joins TRBV20-1 to TRBJ2-7; D possibly matches TRBD1 or TRBD2 (6 bases each). The sequence came from a human donor with severe aplastic anemia or a healthy control (not recorded which). Sequencing used sorted CD4+, CD8+, or CD8+CD57+ T cells (not recorded which) from PBMCs. CDR3 residues: CSARLGGNFSSYEQYF. In nucleotides, the CDR3 is TGCAGTGCTAGACTGGGGGGCAACTTCAGCTCCTACGAGCAGTACTTC.